Listed below are T cell receptor beta chains from one sample, sequenced in a study of shared clonotypes between healthy human individuals. TCRdb keeps only in-frame clones here, not all; method: immunoSEQ multiplex PCR. The table lists about 2.4 million clones, around 94% of them singletons. Sequenced sample: naive CD4+ T cells sorted from blood. These receptors were obtained from a man aged 18 to 30 in good health. The CDR3 runs from the conserved cysteine through the conserved F or W. D genes are given only for firm matches. The size of a clone is reported for some rows only, either as once, few or many, or as a class for expanded clones.

J gene	clone size	D gene	V gene	CDR3 protein	CDR3 DNA
TRBJ1-3	NA	TRBD1	TRBV2	CASSEGTGGNTIYF	TGTGCCAGCAGTGAAGGGACAGGGGGAAACACCATATATTTT
TRBJ1-4	NA	TRBD1	TRBV2	CASGRQGPNEKLFF	TGTGCCAGCGGCCGACAGGGTCCTAATGAAAAACTGTTTTTT
TRBJ2-7	NA	TRBD1	TRBV4-1	CASSQDFLTGREQYF	TGCGCCAGCAGCCAAGATTTCCTGACAGGGAGAGAGCAGTACTTC
TRBJ2-5	NA	NA	TRBV9	CASSVSGIEGETQYF	TGTGCCAGCAGCGTCTCAGGGATAGAGGGAGAGACCCAGTACTTC
TRBJ2-7	NA	NA	TRBV5-6	CASSLVGGVAGGYEQYF	TGTGCCAGCAGCTTGGTAGGCGGTGTTGCGGGCGGGTACGAGCAGTACTTC
TRBJ2-3	NA	TRBD2	TRBV7-8	CASSLAPLAGVHTQYF	TGTGCCAGCAGCTTAGCCCCACTAGCGGGAGTACATACGCAGTATTTT
TRBJ2-3	NA	NA	TRBV7-2	CASSRQTLPRRQYF	TGTGCCAGCAGCCGACAGACTCTTCCTCGGAGGCAGTATTTT
TRBJ1-1	few	TRBD1	TRBV2	CASSESDRVVTEAFF	TGTGCCAGCAGTGAATCGGACAGGGTGGTCACTGAAGCTTTCTTT
TRBJ2-2	NA	TRBD1	TRBV5-4	CASSSRTGYIPGELFF	TGTGCCAGCAGCTCTCGGACAGGGTATATCCCCGGGGAGCTGTTTTTT
TRBJ1-1	NA	NA	TRBV11-1	CASSSQGMAPTEAFF	TGTGCCAGCAGTTCACAAGGGATGGCCCCCACTGAAGCTTTCTTT
TRBJ1-5	NA	NA	TRBV6-1	CAADGFNQPQHF	TGTGCCGCGGACGGATTCAATCAGCCCCAGCATTTT
TRBJ2-1	NA	NA	TRBV11-2	CASSLSRHNEQFF	TGTGCCAGCAGCTTGTCTCGGCACAATGAGCAGTTCTTC
TRBJ1-5	few	NA	TRBV7-2	CASSFTGVGDQPQHF	TGTGCCAGCAGCTTCACAGGTGTGGGGGATCAGCCCCAGCATTTT
TRBJ1-1	NA	NA	TRBV6-5	CASSFRGGAGTEAFF	TGTGCCAGCAGTTTCCGAGGGGGGGCGGGCACTGAAGCTTTCTTT
TRBJ2-7	once	TRBD1	TRBV6-4	CASSEQGGYEQYF	TGTGCCAGCAGTGAACAGGGGGGCTACGAGCAGTACTTC
TRBJ2-2	NA	TRBD2	TRBV9	CASSVRGLAVGELFF	TGTGCCAGCAGCGTCCGGGGACTAGCGGTCGGGGAGCTGTTTTTT
TRBJ1-2	NA	NA	TRBV5-4	CASSPGPESNYGYTF	TGTGCCAGCAGCCCCGGACCGGAGTCTAACTATGGCTACACCTTC
TRBJ1-5	NA	NA	TRBV15	CATSRALGQPQHF	TGTGCCACCAGCAGAGCGTTGGGCCAGCCCCAGCATTTT
TRBJ2-7	NA	TRBD1	TRBV7-9	CASSRDRGAYEQYF	TGTGCCAGCAGCCGGGACAGGGGGGCCTACGAGCAGTACTTC
TRBJ2-7	NA	TRBD1	TRBV19	CASSTGTGTYEQYF	TGTGCCAGTAGTACGGGGACAGGGACCTACGAGCAGTACTTC
TRBJ2-5	NA	NA	TRBV7-2	CASSLGGPGFVETQYF	TGTGCCAGCAGCTTAGGCGGCCCGGGATTTGTTGAGACCCAGTACTTC
TRBJ2-4	NA	TRBD2	TRBV30	CAWSPSGRENIQYF	TGTGCCTGGAGTCCTAGCGGGAGGGAAAACATTCAGTACTTC
TRBJ2-6	once	NA	TRBV15	CATSSPTNVLTF	TGTGCCACCAGCAGCCCTACGAACGTCCTGACTTTC
TRBJ2-3	NA	NA	TRBV1	CTKIPGLAGGMGSADTQYF	TGCACCAAAATCCCCGGACTAGCGGGGGGAATGGGGTCCGCAGATACGCAGTATTTT
TRBJ2-7	once	TRBD2	TRBV7-2	CASSTGTSGGYEQYF	TGTGCCAGCAGCACCGGGACTAGCGGGGGTTACGAGCAGTACTTC
TRBJ2-1	NA	NA	TRBV18	CASSPYSGYNEQFF	TGTGCCAGCTCACCGTACAGCGGGTACAATGAGCAGTTCTTC
TRBJ2-2	NA	NA	TRBV30	CAGGVGNTGELFF	TGTGCCGGTGGGGTCGGGAACACCGGGGAGCTGTTTTTT
TRBJ1-3	NA	NA	TRBV30	CAWRLTGSTGNTIYF	TGTGCCTGGAGACTCACAGGGTCGACTGGAAACACCATATATTTT
TRBJ2-3	NA	NA	TRBV7-3	CASSSALGTQYF	TGTGCCAGCAGCTCCGCGCTTGGGACGCAGTATTTT
TRBJ2-5	NA	NA	TRBV9	CASSVASGGQETQYF	TGTGCCAGCAGCGTAGCATCAGGCGGCCAAGAGACCCAGTACTTC
TRBJ2-1	NA	NA	TRBV6-5	CASSSPGASQFF	TGTGCCAGCAGCTCCCCAGGGGCAAGTCAGTTCTTC
TRBJ1-4	NA	TRBD1	TRBV4-1	CASSHNPGTENEKLFF	TGCGCCAGCAGCCATAACCCCGGGACAGAGAATGAAAAACTGTTTTTT